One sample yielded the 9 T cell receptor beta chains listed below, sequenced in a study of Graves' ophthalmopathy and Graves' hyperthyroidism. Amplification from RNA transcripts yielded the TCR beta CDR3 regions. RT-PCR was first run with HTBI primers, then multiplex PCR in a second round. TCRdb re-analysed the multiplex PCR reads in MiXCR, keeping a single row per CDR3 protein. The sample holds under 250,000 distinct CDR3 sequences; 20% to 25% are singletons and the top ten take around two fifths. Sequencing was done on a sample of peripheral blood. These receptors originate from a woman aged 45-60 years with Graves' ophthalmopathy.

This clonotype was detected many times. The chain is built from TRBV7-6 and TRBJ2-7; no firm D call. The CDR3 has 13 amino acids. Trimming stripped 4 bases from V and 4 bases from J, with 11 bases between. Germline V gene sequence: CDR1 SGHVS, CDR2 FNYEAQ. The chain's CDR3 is CASSSPPMYEQYF. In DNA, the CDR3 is TGTGCCAGCAGCTCCCCTCCTATGTACGAGCAGTACTTC.

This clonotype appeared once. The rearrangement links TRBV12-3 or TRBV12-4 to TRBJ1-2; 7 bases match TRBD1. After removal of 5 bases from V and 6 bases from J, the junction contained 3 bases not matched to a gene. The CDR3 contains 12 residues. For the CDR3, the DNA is TGTGCCAGCAGTCCGAGGGGGCATGGCTACACCTTC. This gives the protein CASSPRGHGYTF.

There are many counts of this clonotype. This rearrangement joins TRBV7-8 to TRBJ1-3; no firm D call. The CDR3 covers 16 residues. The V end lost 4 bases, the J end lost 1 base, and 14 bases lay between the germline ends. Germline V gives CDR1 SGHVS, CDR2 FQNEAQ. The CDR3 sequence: CASSSNPSGSGNTIYF. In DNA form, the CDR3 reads TGTGCCAGCAGCTCAAACCCCAGTGGGTCTGGAAACACCATATATTTT. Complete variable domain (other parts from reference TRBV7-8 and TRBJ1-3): GAGVSQSPRYKVAKRGQDVALRCDPISGHVSLFWYQQALGQGPEFLTYFQNEAQLDKSGLPSDRFFAERPEGSVSTLKIQRTQQEDSAVYLCASSSNPSGSGNTIYFGEGSWLTVV.

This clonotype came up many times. CDR3 sequence reads: CASSPFPGSGIGETQYF. The CDR3 bases are TGTGCCAGCTCACCATTCCCAGGGAGCGGGATAGGTGAGACCCAGTACTTC. The V and J genes are TRBV18 and TRBJ2-5; 7 nucleotides match TRBD2. Germline-derived CDR1 and CDR2 are KGHSH and LQKENI. This CDR3 comprises 17 residues. J was trimmed by 5 bases and V by 2 bases; bases with no gene match: 14.

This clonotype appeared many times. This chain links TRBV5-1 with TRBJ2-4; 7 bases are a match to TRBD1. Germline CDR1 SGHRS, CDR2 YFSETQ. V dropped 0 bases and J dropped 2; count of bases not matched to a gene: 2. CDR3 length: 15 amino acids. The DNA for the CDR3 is TGCGCCAGCAGCTTGGGACAGGGTTCCAAAAACATTCAGTACTTC. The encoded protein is CASSLGQGSKNIQYF.

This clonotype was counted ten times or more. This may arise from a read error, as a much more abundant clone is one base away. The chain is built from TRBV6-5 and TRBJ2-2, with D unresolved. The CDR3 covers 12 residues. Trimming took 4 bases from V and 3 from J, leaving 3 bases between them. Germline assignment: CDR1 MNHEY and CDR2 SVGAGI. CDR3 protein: CASSLYTGELFF. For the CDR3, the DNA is TGTGCCAGCAGTTTGTACACCGGGGAGCTGTTTTTT.

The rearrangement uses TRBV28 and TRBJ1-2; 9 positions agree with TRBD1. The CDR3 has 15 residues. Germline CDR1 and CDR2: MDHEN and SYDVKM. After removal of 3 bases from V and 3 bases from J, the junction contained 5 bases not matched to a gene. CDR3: CASSFQDRGYYGYTF. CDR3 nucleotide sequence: TGTGCCAGCAGTTTCCAGGACAGGGGTTACTATGGCTACACCTTC.

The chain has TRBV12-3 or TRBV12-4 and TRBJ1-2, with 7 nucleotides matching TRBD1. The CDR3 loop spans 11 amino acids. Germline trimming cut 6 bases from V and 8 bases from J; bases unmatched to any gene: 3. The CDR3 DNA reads TGTGCCAGCAGCTCGGGACAGGGCTACACCTTC. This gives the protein CASSSGQGYTF.

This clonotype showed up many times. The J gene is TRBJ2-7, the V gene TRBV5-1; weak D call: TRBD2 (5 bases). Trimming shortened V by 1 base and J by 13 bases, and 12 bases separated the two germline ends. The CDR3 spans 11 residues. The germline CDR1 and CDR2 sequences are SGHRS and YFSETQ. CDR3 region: CASSLSGEIYF. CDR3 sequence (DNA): TGCGCCAGCAGCTTGTCCGGGGAAATTTACTTC.